The clone carrying this T cell receptor (beta chain) was detected a few times. This record comes from a study of response to subunit inactivated influenza vaccine. TCRdb independently ran MiXCR on the RT-PCR reads; one entry per CDR3 protein. The sample contains about 540,000 distinct CDR3 sequences, under 30% of which appear only once. CDR3 length: 14 residues. CDR1 KGHSH and CDR2 LQKENI come from the germline V gene. V gave up 0 bases and J gave up 3 bases, with 3 bases separating them. These data also formed part of another study, on T cells expressing NK-cell markers. In that study: 5'RACE template switching with UMIs produced the TCR beta cDNA.

This sequence originates from a man in his forties or fifties who received an inactivated influenza vaccine. The specimen comprised CD4+ T cells sorted from PBMCs, sampled 11 to 12 days after vaccination. This sequence joins TRBV18 and TRBJ2-6; the D is unclear. CDR3 bases: TGTGCCAGCTCACCACCGGGTGGGGCCAACGTCCTGACTTTC. Protein: CASSPPGGANVLTF.